This passage covers 8 T cell receptor beta chains from one sample sequenced in a study of blood T cell repertoires in COVID-19. The protocol was immunoSEQ multiplex PCR, while the TCRdb copy is restricted to in-frame clones and leaves out a portion. The sample includes some 300,000 clones, around 89% of them seen just once. The sequenced sample was peripheral blood. The receptors originated from a woman between 40 and 55 years old with COVID-19, enrolled during active disease.

The genes are TRBV6-2 or TRBV6-3 and TRBJ2-7; possible D gene TRBD1, 6 bases. The germline V and J ends were trimmed by 4 bases and 0 bases, with 16 bases remaining between them. CDR3 length equals 16 residues. Germline V gene sequence: CDR1 MNHEY, CDR2 SVGEGT. CDR3 coding DNA: TGTGCCAGCAGTTTGCTCCAATTGGACAGCTCCTACGAGCAGTACTTC. Its protein is CASSLLQLDSSYEQYF.

This clone was counted only a few times. This chain uses TRBV2 with TRBJ2-7; 7 positions match TRBD1. Per germline, CDR1 SNHLY and CDR2 FYNNEI. The CDR3 runs to 13 residues. CDR3 in DNA: TGTGCGGTCACCGAGGACAGGCTAAACGAGCAGTACTTC. Its translation: CAVTEDRLNEQYF.

This clone was seen just once. The chain employs TRBV5-1 and TRBJ2-1; a weak D match, TRBD2 (6 bases). The CDR3 has 15 residues. The V and J ends lost 0 bases and 9 bases respectively, with 16 bases between them. The germline V gene has CDR1 SGHRS and CDR2 YFSETQ. The CDR3 DNA sequence: TGCGCCAGCAGCTTGGGTGGGATCGGGGAGGTTGAGCAGTTCTTC. This sequence encodes CASSLGGIGEVEQFF.

This clone was seen a single time. The chain's CDR3 is CASSLDAGSNYGYTF. In nucleotides, the CDR3 is TGTGCCAGCAGTTTAGATGCAGGGTCTAACTATGGCTACACCTTC. V usage is TRBV28 and J usage is TRBJ1-2, with D perhaps TRBD1 (5 bases). Per the germline V gene, CDR1 is MDHEN and CDR2 is SYDVKM. V dropped 2 bases and J dropped 0 bases, with 10 bases sitting between them. This CDR3 is 15 amino acids long.

The chain combines TRBV4-1 with TRBJ2-7; TRBD1 agrees at 7 bases. Losses at the gene ends were 6 bases for V and 5 bases for J; bases not matched to a gene: 10. CDR3 size: 14 residues. Germline lookup yields CDR1 MGHRA and CDR2 YSYEKL. CDR3: CASREGGLRNEQYF. The CDR3 bases are TGCGCCAGCAGAGAAGGGGGCCTTAGGAACGAGCAGTACTTC.

This clone appeared once. V and J are TRBV5-1 and TRBJ1-2; TRBD1 matches 9 bases. The CDR3 runs 13 residues. The germline V gene has CDR1 SGHRS and CDR2 YFSETQ. V lost 7 bases to trimming and J lost 5 bases; unmatched junction nucleotides: 6. The CDR3 is CASGGQGTYGYTF. CDR3 DNA: TGCGCCAGCGGAGGACAGGGGACATATGGCTACACCTTC.

The chain links TRBV24-1 to TRBJ2-5; TRBD1 is a possible D gene (6 bases). Germline V gene sequence: CDR1 KGHDR, CDR2 SFDVKD. Trimming removed 5 bases at V and 2 bases at J, with 17 bases between. The CDR3 contains 16 residues. Written as DNA, the CDR3 is TGTGCCACCAGTGCTACAACCAAGGGGGTACAAGAGACCCAGTACTTC. Translated, it gives CATSATTKGVQETQYF.

The chain has TRBV29-1 and TRBJ2-2; 8 nucleotides align to TRBD1. This CDR3 region has 13 residues. After removal of 4 bases from V and 6 bases from J, the junction contained 4 bases not matched to a gene. Germline V CDR1 and CDR2: SQVTM, ANQGSEA. In DNA form, the CDR3 reads TGCAGCGTTGGTTGGACAGGGTCCGGGGAGCTGTTTTTT. Translating it yields CSVGWTGSGELFF.